The following is a T cell receptor (beta chain) sequence with its context. One end of the junction varies from germline; a read error may be responsible. The entry originates in a study of T cell responses to AZD1222 COVID-19 vaccine. From germline, CDR1 is SGHDN and CDR2 FVKESK. The CDR3 has 14 amino acids. Both about-4-week and about-12-week second-dose recipients were combined. Using immunoSEQ multiplex PCR, the repertoire was profiled, and TCRdb retains in-frame clones only, with some absent. Among 95,000 to 150,000 clones listed, 87% were seen once. This chain links TRBV14 with TRBJ1-6; no clear D gene. The sequence derives from an adult who received the AZD1222 COVID-19 vaccine. The input for sequencing was peripheral blood, taken 28 days after the second AZD1222 dose. CDR3 DNA sequence: TGTGCCAGCCGCCAAGAAGTATATAATTCACCCCTCCACTTT. Translated, it gives CASRQEVYNSPLHF.